This T cell receptor beta chain was captured by sequencing in a study of control samples from healthy donors and cancer patients. V shed 4 bases and J 3 bases; nucleotides not matched to a gene: 4. The V gene's germline CDR1 is SGHTA and CDR2 FQGNSA. The CDR3 sequence is 15 residues long. The repertoire was sequenced with immunoSEQ multiplex PCR; TCRdb's copy has only in-frame clones and lacks some. The data show around 92,000 clones, approximately 78% seen once. The sequencing sample was made of blood. The receptor was isolated from a man aged 55 to 69 in good health. V usage is TRBV7-2 and J usage is TRBJ2-3, with 10 nucleotides matching TRBD1. The DNA for the CDR3 is TGTGCCAGCAGCTCCCGGACAGGGGGGACAGATACGCAGTATTTT. This encodes CASSSRTGGTDTQYF.